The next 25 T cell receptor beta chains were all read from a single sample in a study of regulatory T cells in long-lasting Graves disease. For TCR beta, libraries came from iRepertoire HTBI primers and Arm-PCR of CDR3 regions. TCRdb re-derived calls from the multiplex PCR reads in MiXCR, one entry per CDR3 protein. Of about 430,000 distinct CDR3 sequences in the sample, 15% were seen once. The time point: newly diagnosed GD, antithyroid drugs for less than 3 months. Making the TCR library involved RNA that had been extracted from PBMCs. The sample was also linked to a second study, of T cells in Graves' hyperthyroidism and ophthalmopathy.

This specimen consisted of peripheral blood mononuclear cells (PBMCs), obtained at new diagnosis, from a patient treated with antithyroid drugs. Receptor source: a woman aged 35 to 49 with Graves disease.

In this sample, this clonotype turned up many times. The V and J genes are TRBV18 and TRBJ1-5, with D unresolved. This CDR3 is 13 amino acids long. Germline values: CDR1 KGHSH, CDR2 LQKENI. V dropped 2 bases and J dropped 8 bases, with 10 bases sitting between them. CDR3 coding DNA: TGTGCCAGCTCACCATTGGCCGCGGAGCCCCAGCATTTT. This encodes CASSPLAAEPQHF.

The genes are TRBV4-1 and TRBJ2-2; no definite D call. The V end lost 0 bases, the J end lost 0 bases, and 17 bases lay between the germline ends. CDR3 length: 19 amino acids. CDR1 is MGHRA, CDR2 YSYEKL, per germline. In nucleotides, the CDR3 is TGCGCCAGCAGCCAAGATCCATGGTCGGGCCAGACGAACACCGGGGAGCTGTTTTTT. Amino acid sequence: CASSQDPWSGQTNTGELFF.

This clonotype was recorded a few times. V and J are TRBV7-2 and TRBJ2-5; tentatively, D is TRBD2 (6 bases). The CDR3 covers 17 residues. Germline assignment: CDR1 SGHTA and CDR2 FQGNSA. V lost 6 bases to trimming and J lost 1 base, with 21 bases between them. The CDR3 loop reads CASSFLVAARGQETQYF. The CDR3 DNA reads TGTGCCAGCAGTTTCTTGGTCGCTGCGCGGGGCCAAGAGACCCAGTACTTC.

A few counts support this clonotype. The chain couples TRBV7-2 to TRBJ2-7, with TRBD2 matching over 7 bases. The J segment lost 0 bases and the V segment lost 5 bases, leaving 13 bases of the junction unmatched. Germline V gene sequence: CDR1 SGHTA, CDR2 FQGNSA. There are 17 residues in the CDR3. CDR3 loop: CASSPNRGAGSSYEQYF. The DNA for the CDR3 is TGTGCCAGCAGCCCGAACCGGGGAGCGGGGAGCTCCTACGAGCAGTACTTC.

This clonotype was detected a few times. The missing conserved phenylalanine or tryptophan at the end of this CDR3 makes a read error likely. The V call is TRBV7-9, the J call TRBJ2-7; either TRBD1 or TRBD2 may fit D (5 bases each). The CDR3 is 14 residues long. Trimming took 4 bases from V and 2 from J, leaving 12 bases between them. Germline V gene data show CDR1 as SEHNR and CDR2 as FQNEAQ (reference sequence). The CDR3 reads CASSSGTDPYEQYL. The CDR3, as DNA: TGTGCCAGCAGCTCGGGGACGGACCCCTACGAGCAGTACCTC.

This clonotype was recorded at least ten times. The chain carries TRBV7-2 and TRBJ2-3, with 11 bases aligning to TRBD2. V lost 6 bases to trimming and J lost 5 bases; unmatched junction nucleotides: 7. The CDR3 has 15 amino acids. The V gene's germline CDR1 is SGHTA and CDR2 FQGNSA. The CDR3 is CASSPLAGAVDTQYF. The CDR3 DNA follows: TGTGCCAGCAGTCCACTAGCGGGAGCGGTAGATACGCAGTATTTT.

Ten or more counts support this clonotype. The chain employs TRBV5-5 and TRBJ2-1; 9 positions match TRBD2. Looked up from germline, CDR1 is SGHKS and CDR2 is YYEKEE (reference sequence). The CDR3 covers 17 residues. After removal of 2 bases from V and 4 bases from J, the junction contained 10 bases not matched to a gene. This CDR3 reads CASSFYYSGRGYNEQFF. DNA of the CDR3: TGTGCCAGCAGCTTTTACTATAGCGGGAGAGGGTACAATGAGCAGTTCTTC.

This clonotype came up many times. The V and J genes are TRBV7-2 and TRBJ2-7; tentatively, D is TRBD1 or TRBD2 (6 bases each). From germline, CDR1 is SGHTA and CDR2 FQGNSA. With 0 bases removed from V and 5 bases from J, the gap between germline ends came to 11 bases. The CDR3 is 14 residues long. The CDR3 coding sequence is TGTGCCAGCAGCTTAGCGGGGGGCGTGGACGAGCAGTACTTC. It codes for CASSLAGGVDEQYF.

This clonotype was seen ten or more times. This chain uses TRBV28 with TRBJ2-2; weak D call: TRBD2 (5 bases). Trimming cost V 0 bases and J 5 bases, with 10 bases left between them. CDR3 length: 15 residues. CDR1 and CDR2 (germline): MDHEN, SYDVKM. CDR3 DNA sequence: TGTGCCAGCAGTTTATGGGACTCTAAAACCGGGGAGCTGTTTTTT. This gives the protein CASSLWDSKTGELFF.

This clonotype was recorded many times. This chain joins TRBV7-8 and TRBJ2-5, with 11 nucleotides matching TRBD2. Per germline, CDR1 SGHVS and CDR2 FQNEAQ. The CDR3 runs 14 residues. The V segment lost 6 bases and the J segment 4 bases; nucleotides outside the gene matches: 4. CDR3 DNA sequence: TGTGCCAGCAGTAGCGGGAGGGCCAGAGAGACCCAGTACTTC. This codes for CASSSGRARETQYF. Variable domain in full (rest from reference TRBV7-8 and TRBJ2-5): GAGVSQSPRYKVAKRGQDVALRCDPISGHVSLFWYQQALGQGPEFLTYFQNEAQLDKSGLPSDRFFAERPEGSVSTLKIQRTQQEDSAVYLCASSSGRARETQYFGPGTRLLVL.

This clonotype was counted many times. The CDR3 sequence: CASSTLSDRANSPLHF. For the CDR3, the DNA is TGTGCCAGCAGCACACTTTCGGACAGGGCTAATTCACCCCTCCACTTT. This rearrangement joins TRBV2 to TRBJ1-6, with 8 bases aligning to TRBD1. V trimming: 6 bases; J trimming: 6 bases; junction bases outside the gene matches: 10. The germline CDR1 and CDR2 sequences are SNHLY and FYNNEI. This CDR3 region has 16 residues.

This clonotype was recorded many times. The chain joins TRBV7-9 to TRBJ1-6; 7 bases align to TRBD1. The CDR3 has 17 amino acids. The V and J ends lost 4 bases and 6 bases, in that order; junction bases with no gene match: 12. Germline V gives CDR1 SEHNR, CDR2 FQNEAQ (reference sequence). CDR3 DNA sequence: TGTGCCAGCAGCTCAATTCCCCGCGACAGGGCTAATTCACCCCTCCACTTT. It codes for CASSSIPRDRANSPLHF.

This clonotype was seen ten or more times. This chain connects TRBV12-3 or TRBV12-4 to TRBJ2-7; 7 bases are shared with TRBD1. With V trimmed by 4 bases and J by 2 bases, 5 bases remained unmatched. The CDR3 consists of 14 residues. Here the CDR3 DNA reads TGTGCCAGCAGTTCAGGACAGGAAACCTACGAGCAGTACTTC. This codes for CASSSGQETYEQYF.

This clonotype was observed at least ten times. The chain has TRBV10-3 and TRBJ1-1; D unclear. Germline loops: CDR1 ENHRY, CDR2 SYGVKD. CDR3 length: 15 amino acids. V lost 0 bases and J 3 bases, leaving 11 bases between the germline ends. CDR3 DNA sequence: TGTGCCATCAGTGAGTCGGTGGGTTCGTACACTGAAGCTTTCTTT. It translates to CAISESVGSYTEAFF.

The CDR3 loop reads CASSYGRGGGGYNSPLHF. CDR3 nucleotides: TGTGCCAGCAGTTACGGCAGGGGGGGGGGTGGATATAATTCACCCCTCCACTTT. This rearrangement joins TRBV6-9 to TRBJ1-6; TRBD1 matches 7 bases. V was pared by 3 bases and J by 4 bases, with 12 bases of the junction left unmatched. The CDR3 is 18 residues long. From germline, CDR1 is MNHGY and CDR2 SVAAGI.

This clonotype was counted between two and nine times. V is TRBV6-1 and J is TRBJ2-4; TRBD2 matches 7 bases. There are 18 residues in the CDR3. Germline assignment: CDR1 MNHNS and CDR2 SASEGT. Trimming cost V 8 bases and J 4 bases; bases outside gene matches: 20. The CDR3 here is CASRSLGGGRWSKNIQYF. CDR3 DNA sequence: TGTGCCAGCCGGAGTCTAGGCGGCGGGAGATGGTCAAAAAACATTCAGTACTTC.

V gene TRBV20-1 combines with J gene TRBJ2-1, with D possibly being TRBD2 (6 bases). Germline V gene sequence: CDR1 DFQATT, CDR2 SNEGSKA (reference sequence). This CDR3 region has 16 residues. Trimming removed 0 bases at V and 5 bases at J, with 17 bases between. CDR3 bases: TGCAGTGCTAGAGATATCGGCGGGAAGGTTAACAATGAGCAGTTCTTC. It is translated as CSARDIGGKVNNEQFF.

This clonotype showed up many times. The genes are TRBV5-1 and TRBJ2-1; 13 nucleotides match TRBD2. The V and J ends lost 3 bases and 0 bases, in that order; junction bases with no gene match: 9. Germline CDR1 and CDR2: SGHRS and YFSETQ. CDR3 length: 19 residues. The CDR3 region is CASSYQTSGRTSSYNEQFF. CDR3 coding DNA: TGCGCCAGCAGCTACCAGACTAGCGGGAGGACGAGCTCCTACAATGAGCAGTTCTTC.

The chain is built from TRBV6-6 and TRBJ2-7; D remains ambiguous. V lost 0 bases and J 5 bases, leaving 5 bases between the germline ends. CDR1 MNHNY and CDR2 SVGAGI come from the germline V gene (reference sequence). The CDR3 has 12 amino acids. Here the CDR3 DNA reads TGTGCCAGCAGTTACTCGTCTCACGAGCAGTACTTC. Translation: CASSYSSHEQYF.

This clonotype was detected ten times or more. The CDR3 loop is CASRLRGQGSYEQYF. The CDR3 bases are TGTGCCAGCAGACTGAGGGGGCAGGGTTCCTACGAGCAGTACTTC. The rearrangement uses TRBV12-3 or TRBV12-4 and TRBJ2-7, with 7 bases that match TRBD1. V was clipped by 6 bases and J by 1 base; unmatched bases: 9. The CDR3 covers 15 residues.

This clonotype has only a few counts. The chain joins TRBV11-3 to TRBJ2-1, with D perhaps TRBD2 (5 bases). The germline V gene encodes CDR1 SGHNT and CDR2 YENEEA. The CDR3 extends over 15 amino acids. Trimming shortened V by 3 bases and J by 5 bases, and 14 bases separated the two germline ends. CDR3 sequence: CASSFAGSTDNEQFF. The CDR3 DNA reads TGTGCCAGCAGCTTCGCTGGGAGTACCGACAATGAGCAGTTCTTC.

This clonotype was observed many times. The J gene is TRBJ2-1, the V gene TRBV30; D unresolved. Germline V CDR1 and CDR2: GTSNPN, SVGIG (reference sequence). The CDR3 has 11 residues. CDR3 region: CAYGRLNEQFF. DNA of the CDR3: TGTGCTTACGGACGGCTTAATGAGCAGTTCTTC.

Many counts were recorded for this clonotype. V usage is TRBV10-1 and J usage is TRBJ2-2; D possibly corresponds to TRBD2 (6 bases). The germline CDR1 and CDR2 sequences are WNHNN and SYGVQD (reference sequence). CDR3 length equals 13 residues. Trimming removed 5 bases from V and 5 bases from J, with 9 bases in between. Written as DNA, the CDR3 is TGCGCCAGCAGTACCCGGGAGACCGGGGAGCTGTTTTTT. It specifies CASSTRETGELFF.

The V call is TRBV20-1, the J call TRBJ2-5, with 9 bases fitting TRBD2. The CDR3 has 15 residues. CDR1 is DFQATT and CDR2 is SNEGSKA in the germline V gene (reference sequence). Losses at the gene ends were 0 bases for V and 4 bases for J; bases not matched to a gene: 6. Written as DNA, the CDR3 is TGCAGTGCTAGAGATGGGGTAGCGGGAGCAGAGACCCAGTACTTC. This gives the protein CSARDGVAGAETQYF.

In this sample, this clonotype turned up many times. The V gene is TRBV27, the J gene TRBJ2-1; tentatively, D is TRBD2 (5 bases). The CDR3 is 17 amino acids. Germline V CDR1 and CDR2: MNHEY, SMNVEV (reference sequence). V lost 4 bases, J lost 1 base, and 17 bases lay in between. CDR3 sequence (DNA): TGTGCCAGCAGTTCCGCCTCGGGCCGGGGTTCCTACAATGAGCAGTTCTTC. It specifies CASSSASGRGSYNEQFF.